This T cell receptor (beta chain) was obtained from a study of cytomegalovirus exposure and HLA in healthy donors. Study-level information: A prior analysis found 117 million unique TCR beta sequences from 150 million to 200 million T cells. General study findings and limits: Among TCR beta chains, those listed as cytomegalovirus-associated numbered some 170. Later analysis identified around 15,000 TCR beta sequences associated with HLA alleles, using a false discovery rate threshold of 0.05.

The V gene's germline CDR1 is SGHRS and CDR2 YFSETQ. The length of the CDR3 is 15 residues. V dropped 1 base and J dropped 0 bases, with 9 bases sitting between them. This PCR relied on a set of 60 Vbeta primers and 13 Jbeta primers. Produced via immunoSEQ multiplex PCR; TCRdb's table is partial and in-frame only. Of about 130,000 clones listed, around four fifths are singletons. A remark on this clone: As yet, its antigen is unknown.

Specimen: PBMCs. The TCR originated in a man aged 25 to 45 in good health and CMV-seropositive. J is TRBJ2-3 and V is TRBV5-1; a weak D match, TRBD2 (6 bases). The CDR3 sequence is CASSLFGTSTDTQYF. The CDR3 bases are TGCGCCAGCAGCTTGTTTGGGACTAGCACAGATACGCAGTATTTT.